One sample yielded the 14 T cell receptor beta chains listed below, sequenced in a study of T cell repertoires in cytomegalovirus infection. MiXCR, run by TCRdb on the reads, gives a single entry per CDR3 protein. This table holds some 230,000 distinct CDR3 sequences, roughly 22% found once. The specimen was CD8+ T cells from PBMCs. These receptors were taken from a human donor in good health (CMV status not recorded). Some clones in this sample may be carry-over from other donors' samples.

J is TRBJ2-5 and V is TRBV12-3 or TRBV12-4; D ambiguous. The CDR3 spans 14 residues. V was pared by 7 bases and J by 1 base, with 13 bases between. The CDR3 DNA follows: TGTGCCAGCACGGCCCTTGGGCCCCAAGAGACCCAGTACTTC. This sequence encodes CASTALGPQETQYF.

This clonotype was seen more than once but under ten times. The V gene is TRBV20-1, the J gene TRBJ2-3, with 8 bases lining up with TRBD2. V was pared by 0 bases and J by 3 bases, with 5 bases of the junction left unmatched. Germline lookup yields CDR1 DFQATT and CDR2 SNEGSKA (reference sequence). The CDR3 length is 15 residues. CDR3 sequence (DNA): TGCAGTGCTAGAGACTTTTTAGCGGGGACAGATACGCAGTATTTT. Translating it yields CSARDFLAGTDTQYF.

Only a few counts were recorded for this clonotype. The CDR3 bases are TGTGCCAGCAGCCCCGGGATAACCGGGGAGCTGTTTTTT. The encoded protein is CASSPGITGELFF. The chain is built from TRBV9 and TRBJ2-2, with a possible D match to TRBD2 (5 bases). The CDR3 length is 13 residues. CDR1 SGDLS and CDR2 YYNGEE come from the germline V gene. Deletions cut 4 bases from V and 5 bases from J, with 9 bases between.

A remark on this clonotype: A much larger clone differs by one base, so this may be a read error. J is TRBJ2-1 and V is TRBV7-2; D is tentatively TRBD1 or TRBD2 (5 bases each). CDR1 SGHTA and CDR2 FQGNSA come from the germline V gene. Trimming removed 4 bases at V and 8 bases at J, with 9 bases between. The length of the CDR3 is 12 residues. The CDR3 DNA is TGTGCCAGCAGCTCCGGGGACCATGAGCAGTTCTTC. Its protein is CASSSGDHEQFF.

This chain's CDR3 is CASSGTSGGFNEQFF. The DNA for the CDR3 is TGTGCCAGCAGCGGGACTAGCGGAGGATTTAATGAGCAGTTCTTC. This chain joins TRBV2 and TRBJ2-1, with TRBD2 matching over 11 bases. The CDR3 contains 15 residues. Per germline, CDR1 SNHLY and CDR2 FYNNEI. J lost 7 bases, V lost 6 bases, and 8 bases had no gene match.

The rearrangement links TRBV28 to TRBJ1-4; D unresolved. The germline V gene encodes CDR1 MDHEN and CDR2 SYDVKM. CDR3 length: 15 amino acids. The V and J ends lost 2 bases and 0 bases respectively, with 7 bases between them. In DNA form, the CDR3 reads TGTGCCAGCAGTTTAATGGTCACAACTAATGAAAAACTGTTTTTT. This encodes CASSLMVTTNEKLFF.

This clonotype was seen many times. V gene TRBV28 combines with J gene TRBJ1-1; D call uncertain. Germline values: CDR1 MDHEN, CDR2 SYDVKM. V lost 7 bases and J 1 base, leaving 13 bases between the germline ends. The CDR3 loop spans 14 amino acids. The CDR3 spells CASTTSPQNTEAFF. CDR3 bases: TGTGCCAGCACTACTAGCCCACAGAACACTGAAGCTTTCTTT.

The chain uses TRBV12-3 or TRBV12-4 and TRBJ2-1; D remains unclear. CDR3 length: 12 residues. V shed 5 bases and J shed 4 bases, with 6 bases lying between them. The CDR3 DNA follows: TGTGCCAGCAGTGAAAGATACAATGAGCAGTTCTTC. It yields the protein CASSERYNEQFF.

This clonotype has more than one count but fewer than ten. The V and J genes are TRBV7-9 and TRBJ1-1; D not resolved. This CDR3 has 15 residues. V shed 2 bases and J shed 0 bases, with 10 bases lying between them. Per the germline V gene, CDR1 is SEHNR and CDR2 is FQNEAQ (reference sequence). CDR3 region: CASSLSADMNTEAFF. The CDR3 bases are TGTGCCAGCAGCTTATCGGCAGACATGAACACTGAAGCTTTCTTT. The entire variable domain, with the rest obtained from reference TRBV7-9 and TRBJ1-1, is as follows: DTGVSQNPRHKITKRGQNVTFRCDPISEHNRLYWYRQTLGQGPEFLTYFQNEAQLEKSRLLSDRFSAERPKGSFSTLEIQRTEQGDSAMYLCASSLSADMNTEAFFGQGTRLTVV.

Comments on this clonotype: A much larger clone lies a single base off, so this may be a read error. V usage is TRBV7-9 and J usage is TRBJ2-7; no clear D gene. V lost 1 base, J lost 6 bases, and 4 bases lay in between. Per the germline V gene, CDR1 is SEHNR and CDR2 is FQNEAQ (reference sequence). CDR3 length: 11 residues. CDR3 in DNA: TGTGCCAGCAGCTTAGGGGCCGAGCAGTACTTC. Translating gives CASSLGAEQYF.

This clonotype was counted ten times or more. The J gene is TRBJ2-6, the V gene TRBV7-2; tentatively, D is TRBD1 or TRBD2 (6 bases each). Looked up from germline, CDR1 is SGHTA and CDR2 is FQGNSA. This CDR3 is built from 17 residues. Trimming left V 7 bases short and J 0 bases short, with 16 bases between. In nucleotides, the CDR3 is TGTGCCAGCACCAGGGACTGGGACACCTCTGGGGCCAACGTCCTGACTTTC. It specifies CASTRDWDTSGANVLTF. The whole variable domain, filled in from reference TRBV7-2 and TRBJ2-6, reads GAGVSQSPSNKVTEKGKDVELRCDPISGHTALYWYRQSLGQGLEFLIYFQGNSAPDKSGLPSDRFSAERTGGSVSTLTIQRTQQEDSAVYLCASTRDWDTSGANVLTFGAGSRLTVL.

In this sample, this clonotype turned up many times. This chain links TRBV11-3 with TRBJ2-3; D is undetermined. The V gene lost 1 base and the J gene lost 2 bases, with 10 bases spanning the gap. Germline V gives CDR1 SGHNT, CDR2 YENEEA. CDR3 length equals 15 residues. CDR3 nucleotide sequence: TGTGCCAGCAGCTTAGGAGGTTCTTACACAGATACGCAGTATTTT. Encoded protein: CASSLGGSYTDTQYF.

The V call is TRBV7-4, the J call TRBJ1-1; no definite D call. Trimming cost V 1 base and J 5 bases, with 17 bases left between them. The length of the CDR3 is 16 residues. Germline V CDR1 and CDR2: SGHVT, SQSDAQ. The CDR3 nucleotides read TGTGCCAGCAGCTTAGAACCGGGGTTAGGATTTACTGAAGCTTTCTTT. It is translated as CASSLEPGLGFTEAFF.

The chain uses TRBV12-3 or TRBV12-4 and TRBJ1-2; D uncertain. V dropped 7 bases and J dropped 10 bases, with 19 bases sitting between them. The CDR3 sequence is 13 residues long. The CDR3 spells CASTPGGRMDYTF. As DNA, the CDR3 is TGTGCCAGCACTCCCGGTGGGCGGATGGACTACACCTTC.